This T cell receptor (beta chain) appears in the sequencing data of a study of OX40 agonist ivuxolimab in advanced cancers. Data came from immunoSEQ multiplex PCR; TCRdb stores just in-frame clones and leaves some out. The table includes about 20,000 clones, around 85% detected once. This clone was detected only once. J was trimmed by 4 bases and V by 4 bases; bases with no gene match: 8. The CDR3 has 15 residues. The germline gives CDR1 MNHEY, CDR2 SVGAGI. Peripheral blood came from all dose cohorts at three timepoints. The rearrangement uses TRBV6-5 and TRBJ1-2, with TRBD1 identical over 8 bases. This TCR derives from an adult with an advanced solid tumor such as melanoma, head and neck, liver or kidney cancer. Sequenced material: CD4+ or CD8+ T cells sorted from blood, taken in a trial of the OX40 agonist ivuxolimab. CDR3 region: CASSSRTGFFYGYTF. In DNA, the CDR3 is TGTGCCAGCAGTTCTCGGACAGGGTTTTTCTATGGCTACACCTTC.